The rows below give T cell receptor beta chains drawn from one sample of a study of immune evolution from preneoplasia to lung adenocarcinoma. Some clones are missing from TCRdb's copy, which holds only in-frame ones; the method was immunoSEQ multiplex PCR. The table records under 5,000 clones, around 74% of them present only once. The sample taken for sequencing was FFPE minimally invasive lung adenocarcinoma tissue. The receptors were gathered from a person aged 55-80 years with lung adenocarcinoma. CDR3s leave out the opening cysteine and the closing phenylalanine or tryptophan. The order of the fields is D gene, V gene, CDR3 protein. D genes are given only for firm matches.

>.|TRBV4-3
ASSQDLPGDTQY
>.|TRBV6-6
ASSYEQGLEAF
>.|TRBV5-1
ASSLDGRVGTEAF
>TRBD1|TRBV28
ASSSPTGYNQPQH
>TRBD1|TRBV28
ASIGDRPGKLF
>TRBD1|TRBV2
ASGRTGGYEQY
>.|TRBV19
ASSTGHYGYT
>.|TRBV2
ASSERGYTEAF
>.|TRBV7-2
ASSSTGGKTQY
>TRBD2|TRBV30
AWTIAGASYNEQF
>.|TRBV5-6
ASSLAPDRTDTQY
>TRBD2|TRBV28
ASSRTSGSLAFYEQY
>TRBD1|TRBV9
ASSVLAQGNDEQY
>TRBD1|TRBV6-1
ASSVDRVRVAGANVLT
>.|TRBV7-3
ASSLTGTEDTQY
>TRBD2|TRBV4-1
ASSQDVGGGETQY
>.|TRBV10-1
ASSGTTGTDTQY
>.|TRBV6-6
ASSYREAQPQH